Listed below are T cell receptor beta chains from one sample, sequenced in a study of somatic mutations in cytotoxic T cells in rheumatoid arthritis. Measured with immunoSEQ multiplex PCR; TCRdb has only the in-frame clones, and not every one. The top ten hold around 10% of the sample, which has 15,000 to 20,000 clones, around 80% seen once. Sample: CD8+ T cells sorted from blood. The receptors derive from an adult with rheumatoid arthritis. Both conserved end residues are part of each CDR3. The D gene is left open where the match is weak. The listing skips clone size in some rows; elsewhere it reads once, few, many or a size class.

cdr3_aa cdr3_nt d_call v_call clone_size j_call
CASSKGAGETQYF TGTGCCAGCAGCAAGGGGGCGGGAGAGACCCAGTACTTC TRBD1 TRBV7-2 NA TRBJ2-5
CASIGARASYEQYF TGTGCCAGCATCGGGGCGAGGGCTTCCTACGAGCAGTACTTC NA TRBV6-1 NA TRBJ2-7
CASSSEIWDRGQRETQYF TGTGCCAGCAGTTCAGAGATTTGGGACAGGGGGCAGAGGGAGACCCAGTACTTC TRBD1 TRBV28 NA TRBJ2-5
CASSSRTGGGDGYTF TGTGCCAGCAGCTCCCGGACAGGGGGCGGGGATGGCTACACCTTC TRBD1 TRBV7-9 NA TRBJ1-2
CASSEAPNSYNEQFF TGTGCCAGCAGTGAAGCGCCCAACTCCTACAATGAGCAGTTCTTC NA TRBV6-1 NA TRBJ2-1
CASSQTPGGGGYEQYF TGCGCCAGCAGCCAAACCCCCGGGGGTGGGGGCTACGAGCAGTACTTC NA TRBV4-1 NA TRBJ2-7
CASTEDSQGSPLHF TGTGCCAGCACTGAGGACTCGCAAGGTTCACCCCTCCACTTT NA TRBV6-4 NA TRBJ1-6
CAWPGPKDTEAFF TGTGCCTGGCCCGGACCCAAGGACACTGAAGCTTTCTTT NA TRBV30 few TRBJ1-1
CASSSDRGRNYGYTF TGTGCCAGCAGTAGCGACAGGGGGAGGAACTATGGCTACACCTTC TRBD1 TRBV6-5 NA TRBJ1-2
CASGLVLDRGPPNTEAFF TGTGCTAGTGGTTTGGTATTGGACAGGGGCCCTCCGAACACTGAAGCTTTCTTT TRBD1 TRBV12-5 NA TRBJ1-1
CASKGFGYTF TGTGCCAGTAAGGGGTTTGGCTACACCTTC NA TRBV19 NA TRBJ1-2
CASSVGVGPLVEQFF TGTGCCAGCAGCGTAGGGGTGGGGCCTTTAGTTGAGCAGTTCTTC NA TRBV9 NA TRBJ2-1
CASSLEVGYEQYF TGTGCCAGCAGCTTAGAAGTAGGGTACGAGCAGTACTTC NA TRBV7-9 NA TRBJ2-7
CASSLGGGLAGVAYEQYF TGCGCCAGCAGCTTGGGGGGGGGACTAGCGGGGGTCGCCTACGAGCAGTACTTC TRBD2 TRBV5-1 NA TRBJ2-7
CASSEGMIGIPYEQYF TGTGCCAGCAGTGAAGGCATGATCGGCATCCCCTACGAGCAGTACTTC NA TRBV6-1 NA TRBJ2-7
CASSLGSGSSYEQYF TGTGCCAGCAGCTTAGGGTCAGGGAGCTCCTACGAGCAGTACTTC NA TRBV7-6 NA TRBJ2-7
CAWYRNGGPSSYNEQFF TGTGCCTGGTACCGTAACGGGGGTCCTAGCTCCTACAATGAGCAGTTCTTC NA TRBV30 NA TRBJ2-1
CASSMGLAWTDTQYF TGTGCCAGTAGTATGGGGCTAGCCTGGACAGATACGCAGTATTTT NA TRBV19 NA TRBJ2-3
CASSLERGLSGANVLTF TGCGCCAGCAGCCTGGAGCGGGGTCTATCTGGGGCCAACGTCCTGACTTTC TRBD2 TRBV5-1 NA TRBJ2-6
CASSLTGGNYGYTF TGTGCCAGCAGTTTAACAGGGGGGAACTATGGCTACACCTTC TRBD1 TRBV27 NA TRBJ1-2
CASSPGLGSSIINEQFF TGTGCCAGCAGCCCAGGCTTAGGCTCAAGTATCATCAATGAGCAGTTCTTC NA TRBV5-4 NA TRBJ2-1
CASSPSPGGPEAFF TGTGCCAGCAGCCCCTCTCCCGGGGGGCCTGAAGCTTTCTTT NA TRBV6-1 NA TRBJ1-1
CASSARLAGGQETQYF TGTGCCAGCAGCGCCCGACTAGCGGGGGGCCAAGAGACCCAGTACTTC TRBD2 TRBV7-7 NA TRBJ2-5
CASSPLDRGPEQYF TGTGCCAGCAGTCCCCTGGACAGGGGGCCCGAGCAGTACTTC TRBD1 TRBV28 NA TRBJ2-7
CASSTRTGNYGYTF TGTGCCAGCAGTACTCGGACAGGGAACTATGGCTACACCTTC TRBD1 TRBV28 NA TRBJ1-2
CASSPSGQGTRTEAFF TGCGCCAGCAGCCCTAGCGGACAGGGGACGCGGACTGAAGCTTTCTTT TRBD1 TRBV4-1 NA TRBJ1-1
CASSPRQGRVTEAFF TGTGCCAGCAGCCCTCGGCAGGGGCGGGTCACTGAAGCTTTCTTT NA TRBV11-2 NA TRBJ1-1
CASSPPGGMNTEAFF TGTGCCAGCAGTCCCCCGGGGGGGATGAACACTGAAGCTTTCTTT NA TRBV28 NA TRBJ1-1
CASSLTGTTDTQYF TGTGCCAGCAGTTTGACAGGGACCACAGATACGCAGTATTTT TRBD1 TRBV28 NA TRBJ2-3
CASSLALAPDNEQFF TGTGCCAGCAGCTTAGCCTTAGCCCCGGACAATGAGCAGTTCTTC NA TRBV7-9 NA TRBJ2-1
CASGLTGAYTEAFF TGTGCTAGTGGTTTAACAGGGGCATACACTGAAGCTTTCTTT TRBD1 TRBV12-5 NA TRBJ1-1
CSAPVRSTGELFF TGCAGCGCCCCCGTCAGGAGCACCGGGGAGCTGTTTTTT NA TRBV29-1 NA TRBJ2-2
CASSVEVGGTDTQYF TGTGCCAGCAGCGTAGAGGTGGGGGGCACAGATACGCAGTATTTT NA TRBV9 NA TRBJ2-3
CASSPAGNANTGELFF TGTGCCAGCAGCCCAGCGGGCAACGCGAACACCGGGGAGCTGTTTTTT NA TRBV7-7 NA TRBJ2-2
CASSSRGRAQPQHF TGTGCCAGCAGTTCCCGGGGGAGGGCTCAGCCCCAGCATTTT NA TRBV6-1 NA TRBJ1-5
CASSQTSSGGIGDTQYF TGCGCCAGCAGCCAGACGTCTAGCGGGGGGATAGGAGATACGCAGTATTTT TRBD2 TRBV4-1 NA TRBJ2-3
CASSVGQDYGYTF TGTGCCAGCAGCGTCGGACAGGACTATGGCTACACCTTC TRBD1 TRBV9 few TRBJ1-2
CASSPFNVPNTEAFF TGTGCCAGCAGCCCCTTCAATGTCCCGAACACTGAAGCTTTCTTT NA TRBV6-5 NA TRBJ1-1